The T cell receptor beta chain described here comes from a study of CD8 T cells in Susac syndrome. This CDR3 spans 17 amino acids. The V gene's germline CDR1 is LNHDA and CDR2 SQIVND (reference sequence). The J segment lost 0 bases and the V segment lost 4 bases, leaving 10 bases of the junction unmatched. When the RNA was reverse transcribed, random hexamers were used with an input of about 0.45 to 1 ug. TCRdb re-called the immunoSEQ multiplex PCR reads through MiXCR, storing one row per CDR3 protein. The sample records approximately 74,000 distinct CDR3 sequences, roughly 91% being singletons. This chain uses TRBV19 with TRBJ1-1; 8 bases are shared with TRBD1. Sequenced material: CD4+ T cells from PBMCs. The sequence was obtained from a human donor with Susac syndrome. The CDR3 region has the DNA TGTGCCAGTAGTACGACCCCGGGACAGGAGTTGAACACTGAAGCTTTCTTT. This sequence encodes CASSTTPGQELNTEAFF. The variable domain in full, completed from reference TRBV19 and TRBJ1-1, reads DGGITQSPKYLFRKEGQNVTLSCEQNLNHDAMYWYRQDPGQGLRLIYYSQIVNDFQKGDIAEGYSVSREKKESFPLTVTSAQKNPTAFYLCASSTTPGQELNTEAFFGQGTRLTVV.